The subject of this entry is one TCR beta chain. Antigen: not known. Trimming at V came to 4 bases and at J to 4 bases, leaving 7 bases not matched to a gene. Germline V gives CDR1 SGHRS, CDR2 YFSETQ. The CDR3 sequence is 15 residues long. The sample belongs to a study of blood T cells in healthy people across ages. The study's findings and limits: Possibly, changes in expanded clonotypes were confounded because donor CMV status was unknown.

A sample-barcoded 5' primer and a J-beta primer mix were used in a second PCR of about 6 to 11 cycles. Through a template-switch adaptor with 12 random nucleotides, each cDNA molecule received a tag. TCRdb recomputed calls from the 5' RACE reads with MiXCR, one row per CDR3 protein. The table records 780,000 or so distinct CDR3 sequences, roughly three fifths of them present only once. Total RNA amounts of at least 6 micrograms were extracted per sample. The TCR sequence derives from a man aged 40-49 years in good health. The chain has TRBV5-1 and TRBJ2-3; 9 bases fit TRBD2. The source material was blood. DNA for the CDR3: TGCGCCAGCAGCACCATAGCGGGAGACGCAGATACGCAGTATTTT. The encoded protein is CASSTIAGDADTQYF.